This entry is about one TCR beta chain. Antigen unknown. Together with a sample-barcoded 5' primer, a J-beta primer mix was included in a second PCR lasting about 6 to 12 cycles. Carrying 12 random nucleotides, a template-switch adaptor labeled each individual cDNA molecule. Each CDR3 protein gets one entry after TCRdb re-called the 5' RACE reads with MiXCR. Among some 800,000 distinct CDR3 sequences, under 55% were seen once, and the ten largest hold around 18%. These data are taken from a study of blood T cells in healthy people across ages. Study-level results: Higher diversity and more naive CD4+ cells were features of long-lived donors, compared to aged donors. The study could not conclusively compare naive and antigen-experienced cells, given its unsorted PBMCs. Calculation of diversity from one million T cells yielded estimates considered to be underestimates.

V lost 5 bases, J lost 7 bases, and 15 bases lay in between. Germline lookup yields CDR1 MDHEN and CDR2 SYDVKM. The CDR3 runs 13 residues. The source material was blood. This receptor was taken from a man aged 55 to 70 in good health. The genes are TRBV28 and TRBJ2-7, with D possibly TRBD1 on 5 matching bases. The DNA of the CDR3 is TGTGCCAGCAGTGTACCCGACAGACCTGAGCAGTACTTC. This encodes CASSVPDRPEQYF.